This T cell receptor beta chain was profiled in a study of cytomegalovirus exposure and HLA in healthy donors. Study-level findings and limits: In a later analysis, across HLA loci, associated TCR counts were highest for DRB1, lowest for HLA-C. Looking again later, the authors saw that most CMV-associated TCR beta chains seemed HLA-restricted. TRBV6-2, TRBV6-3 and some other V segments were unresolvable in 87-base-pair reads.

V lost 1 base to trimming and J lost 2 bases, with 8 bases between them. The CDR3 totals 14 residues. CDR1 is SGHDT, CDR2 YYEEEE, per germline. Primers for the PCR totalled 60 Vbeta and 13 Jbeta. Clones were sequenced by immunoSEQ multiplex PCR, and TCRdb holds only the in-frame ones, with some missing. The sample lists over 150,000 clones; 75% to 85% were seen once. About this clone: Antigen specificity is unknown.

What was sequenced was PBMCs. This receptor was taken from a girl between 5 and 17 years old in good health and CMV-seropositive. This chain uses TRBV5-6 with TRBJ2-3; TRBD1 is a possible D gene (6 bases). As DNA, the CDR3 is TGTGCCAGCAGCTTGCAGGGGCTCACAGATACGCAGTATTTT. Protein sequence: CASSLQGLTDTQYF.